This is a list of T cell receptor beta chains from one sample in a study of T cells in Graves' hyperthyroidism and ophthalmopathy. TCRdb used MiXCR to reprocess the multiplex PCR reads, holding one entry per CDR3 protein. In the table there are approximately 570,000 distinct CDR3 sequences, less than 20% of which are singletons. Sequencing used blood. These receptors were obtained from a man in his forties with Graves' ophthalmopathy. The CDR3 runs from the conserved cysteine through the conserved F or W. Each record gives: J gene, V gene, clone size, CDR3 protein. Expanded clones get a size class; other rows say once, few or many, or leave the size out.

J gene: TRBJ2-5
V gene: TRBV2
clone size: -
CDR3 protein: CATHGTLIRETQYF

J gene: TRBJ1-4
V gene: TRBV4-3
clone size: -
CDR3 protein: CASSQAIGRGDYNEKLFF

J gene: TRBJ2-7
V gene: TRBV6-2/TRBV6-3
clone size: few
CDR3 protein: CASTEGTSRLAGAWEQYF

J gene: TRBJ2-5
V gene: TRBV28
clone size: many
CDR3 protein: CASSFGGGQETQYF

J gene: TRBJ1-3
V gene: TRBV6-9
clone size: once
CDR3 protein: CASSFLAGAGNTIYF

J gene: TRBJ1-5
V gene: TRBV9
clone size: -
CDR3 protein: CASSVGAFGNQPQHF

J gene: TRBJ2-2
V gene: TRBV7-9
clone size: -
CDR3 protein: CASSLAGSGNTGELFF

J gene: TRBJ1-5
V gene: TRBV28
clone size: few
CDR3 protein: CASRAPGGRGQPQHF

J gene: TRBJ1-2
V gene: TRBV2
clone size: -
CDR3 protein: CASSESTGGPDYGYTF

J gene: TRBJ2-5
V gene: TRBV3-1
clone size: -
CDR3 protein: CASSQWTLADRQETQYF

J gene: TRBJ1-1
V gene: TRBV5-1
clone size: -
CDR3 protein: CASSRGGTGGTEAFF

J gene: TRBJ1-1
V gene: TRBV11-1
clone size: few
CDR3 protein: CASSLTVAGNTEAFF

J gene: TRBJ2-1
V gene: TRBV28
clone size: few
CDR3 protein: CASSLVVPRHEQFF

J gene: TRBJ2-5
V gene: TRBV5-1
clone size: many
CDR3 protein: CASSSGLAGGLETQYF

J gene: TRBJ2-2
V gene: TRBV7-3
clone size: many
CDR3 protein: CASSPLAGGANTGELFF

J gene: TRBJ2-7
V gene: TRBV27
clone size: many
CDR3 protein: CASSPGGGGSYEQYF

J gene: TRBJ2-1
V gene: TRBV6-2/TRBV6-3
clone size: few
CDR3 protein: CASSYKTVDEQFF

J gene: TRBJ2-2
V gene: TRBV6-1
clone size: -
CDR3 protein: CASSFIAGATRTGELFF